The TCR beta chain described here comes from a study of blood T cells in healthy people across ages. This clonotype was found a few times. A J-beta primer mix and a sample-barcoded 5' primer were used in a second PCR of roughly 6 to 11 cycles. TCRdb re-derived calls from the 5' RACE reads in MiXCR, one entry per CDR3 protein. The sample includes over a million distinct CDR3 sequences, about 23% seen only once; the top ten take around 0.75%. This sample was shared with a second study, whose subject was T cells of mothers and their children.

Sequenced: blood. The sequence came from a girl aged 2-15 years in good health.

The CDR3 DNA sequence: TGTGCCAGCAGTTTAGATGGGGTAGGTGTCTCGGAGACCCAGTACTTC. This gives the protein CASSLDGVGVSETQYF. V gene TRBV12-3 or TRBV12-4 combines with J gene TRBJ2-1; D unresolved. TRBJ2-5 matches the DNA end more closely, so the J call is doubtful. The CDR3 has 16 residues.